This is a list of T cell receptor beta chains from one sample in a study of blood T cell repertoires in COVID-19. Profiled with immunoSEQ multiplex PCR; TCRdb holds only in-frame clones, not every one. The table has 150,000 to 200,000 clones, around 80% seen once. Material: PBMCs or T cells enriched from blood (not recorded which). All receptors come from a man aged 50 to 59 who had recovered from COVID-19. CDR3s include the opening cysteine and the closing phenylalanine or tryptophan.

TRBV7-9	14	CASSLRAGDSEAFF
TRBV18	14	CASSEGQYNEKLFF
TRBV30	14	CAWSIGHTIYGYTF
TRBV3-1/TRBV3-2	15	CASSQGGGGFNEQFF
TRBV19	14	CASSNLQGASGYTF
TRBV6-2/TRBV6-3	14	CASSSDFMRGELFF
TRBV11-2	19	CASSLASTGGGKEAYEQYF
TRBV5-6	15	CASSPPQGSGNTIYF
TRBV5-6	15	CASSGRDRGYSPLHF
TRBV7-2	16	CASSLGSRRTNTEAFF
TRBV3-1/TRBV3-2	14	CASSRREGGTEAFF
TRBV5-1	13	CASSLAPRYGYTF
TRBV24-1	16	CATSDPSGQRPNTQYF
TRBV5-1	14	CASSLTGYGSPLHF
TRBV24-1	14	CATRQGTNTGELFF
TRBV27	13	CASSLSMGGEQYF
TRBV13	18	CASSLNAGGVGTNEKLFF
TRBV11-2	13	CASSLDRGRVQYF
TRBV7-3	13	CASSPGQNTEAFF
TRBV5-1	14	CASSLEIGTTAAFF
TRBV7-2	18	CASSSAGGATLYYNEQFF
TRBV7-7	13	CASSFGLSDTQYF
TRBV20-1	10	CSALYNEQFF
TRBV6-1	17	CASSEASSGSSYNEQFF
TRBV5-1	13	CASSPGTAYGYTF
TRBV7-9	12	CASSLTNRPQHF
TRBV3-1/TRBV3-2	18	CASSQELRLAVGLYEQYF
TRBV6-2/TRBV6-3	16	CASSYPGLAKRETQYF